This T cell receptor beta chain was profiled in a study of identical twins. Germline trimming cut 1 base from V and 9 bases from J; bases unmatched to any gene: 7. This CDR3 is 15 amino acids long. The germline CDR1 and CDR2 sequences are KGHDR and SFDVKD. TCRdb reanalysed the 5' RACE reads using MiXCR and keeps one entry per CDR3 protein. The sample includes some 900,000 distinct CDR3 sequences, over 9% of them seen just once. Study results and limitations: Invariant cells of the MAIT and iNKT types might have partly distorted the zero-insertion analyses. Instead of following the same donors, the conclusions were based on cross-sectional statistical analysis.

Turning to this clonotype: Its antigen remains unidentified.

This sample was also put to use in a study of yellow fever vaccine responses in identical twins. As that study records: Among the twins, the vaccine T cell response reportedly seemed partly convergent and partly personalized.

The source of this sequence is a woman between 18 and 30 years old in good health. Sequenced input: PBMCs. This chain connects TRBV24-1 to TRBJ2-1; 8 nucleotides align to TRBD1. The CDR3 here is CATSDFSRGHIEQFF. CDR3 sequence (DNA): TGTGCCACCAGTGATTTCTCCAGGGGGCACATTGAGCAGTTCTTC.